A selection of T cell receptor beta chains follows, all from one sample in a study of blood T cell repertoires in COVID-19. Generated by immunoSEQ multiplex PCR, the TCRdb table keeps only in-frame clones and is missing some. This sample yields tens of thousands of clones, of which more than 60% are seen a single time; 15% to 20% belongs to the top ten. Sequencing used peripheral blood. The receptors derive from a woman between 50 and 59 years old with active or convalescent COVID-19. CDR3s include the opening cysteine and the closing phenylalanine or tryptophan. A D gene is named only where the DNA matches it firmly. Rows may omit the clone size; those that give it use once, few, many or a size class.

clone size	V gene	D gene	J gene	CDR3 protein	CDR3 DNA
-	TRBV19	TRBD1	TRBJ2-7	CARVSLETGEDEQYF	TGTGCCAGAGTTTCCCTCGAGACAGGGGAGGACGAGCAGTACTTC
-	TRBV27	-	TRBJ2-7	CASSLSSGPLWEQYF	TGTGCCAGCAGTTTATCGAGTGGTCCGTTGTGGGAGCAGTACTTC
-	TRBV4-2	-	TRBJ2-1	CASSHSGGYNEQFF	TGTGCCAGCAGCCATTCCGGGGGTTACAATGAGCAGTTCTTC
-	TRBV10-1	TRBD1	TRBJ2-2	CATRQGNTGELFF	TGCGCCACTCGACAGGGAAACACCGGGGAGCTGTTTTTT
-	TRBV19	TRBD1	TRBJ1-5	CASSIGRGRGSQPQHF	TGTGCCAGTAGTATCGGGCGAGGCAGGGGGTCTCAGCCCCAGCATTTT
-	TRBV6-4	TRBD1	TRBJ2-2	CASSDSGTANTGELFF	TGTGCCAGCAGTGACTCAGGGACAGCGAACACCGGGGAGCTGTTTTTT
-	TRBV28	TRBD1	TRBJ1-4	CASSSNRGRSEKLFF	TGTGCCAGCAGTTCCAACAGGGGGCGGAGTGAAAAACTGTTTTTT
-	TRBV30	TRBD2	TRBJ2-5	CAWRGLAEETQYF	TGTGCCTGGAGGGGACTAGCAGAAGAGACCCAGTACTTC
once	TRBV19	-	TRBJ1-2	CASSSGGSYGYTF	TGTGCCAGTAGTTCGGGAGGGAGCTATGGCTACACCTTC
-	TRBV28	-	TRBJ1-4	CASSLPDSANEKLFF	TGTGCCAGCAGTTTGCCGGACAGTGCTAATGAAAAACTGTTTTTT
-	TRBV19	TRBD1	TRBJ2-5	CASSVGQGLETQYF	TGTGCCAGTAGTGTCGGACAGGGGCTAGAGACCCAGTACTTC
-	TRBV5-1	TRBD1	TRBJ2-3	CASSSTGVSVVGTDTQYF	TGCGCCAGCAGCTCGACAGGGGTTAGCGTTGTGGGCACAGATACGCAGTATTTT
once	TRBV10-3	TRBD2	TRBJ2-1	CAISGTSGTYNEQFF	TGTGCCATCAGCGGGACTAGCGGGACCTACAATGAGCAGTTCTTC
-	TRBV28	TRBD1	TRBJ1-5	CASSKDSGTAHSNQPQHF	TGTGCCAGCAGTAAAGACTCCGGGACAGCCCATAGCAATCAGCCCCAGCATTTT
once	TRBV27	TRBD1	TRBJ1-4	CASSLGAGGLANEKLFF	TGTGCCAGCAGTTTAGGGGCAGGGGGCTTGGCTAATGAAAAACTGTTTTTT
-	TRBV7-9	TRBD1	TRBJ1-1	CASSLAFHRGRLDTEAFF	TGTGCCAGCAGCTTAGCGTTTCACAGGGGGCGCTTGGACACTGAAGCTTTCTTT
-	TRBV28	TRBD1	TRBJ1-5	CASSPTQGAGNQPQHF	TGTGCCAGCAGTCCCACCCAGGGGGCTGGCAATCAGCCCCAGCATTTT
-	TRBV10-3	-	TRBJ1-1	CATWTSPGDTEAFF	TGTGCCACCTGGACTTCTCCGGGAGACACTGAAGCTTTCTTT
-	TRBV5-6	-	TRBJ2-7	CASSPTGGSEQYF	TGTGCCAGCAGCCCTACCGGAGGGTCCGAGCAGTACTTC
-	TRBV10-1	-	TRBJ1-1	CASSDRGTGNTEAFF	TGCGCCAGCAGTGATCGGGGGACGGGGAACACTGAAGCTTTCTTT
-	TRBV27	-	TRBJ1-4	CASSFYPTGEKLFF	TGTGCCAGCAGTTTCTACCCGACTGGGGAAAAACTGTTTTTT
-	TRBV6-2/TRBV6-3	-	TRBJ2-1	CASSYLPLDEQFF	TGTGCCAGCAGTTACCTACCCTTGGATGAGCAGTTCTTC